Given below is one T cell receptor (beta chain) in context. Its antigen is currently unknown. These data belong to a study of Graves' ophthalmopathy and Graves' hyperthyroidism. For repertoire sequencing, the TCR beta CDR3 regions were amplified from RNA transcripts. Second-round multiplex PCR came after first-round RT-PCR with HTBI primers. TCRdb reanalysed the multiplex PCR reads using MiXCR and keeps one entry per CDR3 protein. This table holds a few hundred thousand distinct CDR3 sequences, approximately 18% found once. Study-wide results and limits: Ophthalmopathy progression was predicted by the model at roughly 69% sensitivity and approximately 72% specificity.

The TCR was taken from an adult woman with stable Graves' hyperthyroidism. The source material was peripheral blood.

The CDR3 here is CASSFGTGLNGYTF. CDR3 nucleotides: TGCGCCAGCAGCTTTGGGACAGGGTTAAATGGCTACACCTTC. The chain uses TRBV5-1 and TRBJ1-2, with TRBD1 matching over 9 bases. CDR3 length: 14 amino acids. Germline CDR1 reads SGHRS; CDR2 reads YFSETQ. V trimming: 2 bases; J trimming: 6 bases; junction bases outside the gene matches: 5.